This entry is about one T cell receptor beta chain. Its antigen is still unknown. The data belong to a study of blood T cells in healthy people across ages. Whole-study results and caveats: Per million T cells, the diversity of TCR beta decreased roughly linearly as age advanced.

Primed by a sample-barcoded 5' primer and a J-beta primer mix, a second PCR proceeded for about 6 to 12 cycles. TCRdb independently ran MiXCR on the 5' RACE reads; one entry per CDR3 protein. Counted here are roughly 800,000 distinct CDR3 sequences, around 25% occurring once; the ten biggest clones make up roughly 3.8%. The CDR3 length is 14 residues. The germline CDR1 and CDR2 sequences are SEHNR and FQNEAQ (reference sequence). Trimming took 4 bases from V and 3 from J, leaving 10 bases between them. This same sample was also part of a study on T cells of mothers and their children.

Sequencing was performed on blood. The source is a boy younger than 18 in good health. The chain recombines TRBV7-9 with TRBJ2-4, with D possibly TRBD1 on 6 matching bases. As DNA, the CDR3 is TGTGCCAGCAGCTCTGGGACAATCAAAAACATTCAGTACTTC. Protein: CASSSGTIKNIQYF.